Shown below are 26 T cell receptor beta chains from a single sample sequenced in a study of blood T cells in healthy people across ages. Through a sample-barcoded 5' primer and a J-beta primer mix, a second PCR was run for 7 to 11 cycles. In TCRdb, the 5' RACE reads were re-called with MiXCR into one record per CDR3 protein. The sample yields about 1 million distinct CDR3 sequences, around 45% seen once. Input material: blood. The receptor source for this set is a woman aged 55 to 70 in good health.

Concerning this clonotype itself: One end of the junction does not line up with germline, which may come from a read error. The J gene is TRBJ2-1, the V gene TRBV10-1; a possible D gene is TRBD2 (6 bases). Germline V gene sequence: CDR1 WNHNN, CDR2 SYGVQD (reference sequence). This CDR3 region has 16 residues. CDR3: CASSPGLRSSYNGQFF. The CDR3 nucleotides read TGCGCCAGCAGCCCGGGACTTCGGAGCTCCTACAATGGGCAGTTCTTC.

The sample holds a few counts of this clonotype. V usage is TRBV12-3 or TRBV12-4 and J usage is TRBJ1-5, with D perhaps matching TRBD1 (5 bases). The CDR3 contains 14 residues. V was cut by 3 bases and J by 9 bases, with 15 bases left in between. The CDR3 sequence is CASSFGGEGRPQHF. The CDR3 bases are TGTGCCAGCAGTTTTGGGGGAGAAGGGCGGCCCCAGCATTTT.

CDR3 bases: TGTGCCAGCAGCCAGATCGTAAAGACCGCGGGAGAGGGGAACACCGGGGAGCTGTTTTTT. It translates to CASSQIVKTAGEGNTGELFF. The chain combines TRBV3-1 with TRBJ2-2; 7 positions agree with TRBD2. Germline lookup yields CDR1 LGHDT and CDR2 YNNKEL (reference sequence). The CDR3 loop spans 20 amino acids. With V trimmed by 3 bases and J by 1 base, 17 bases remained unmatched.

A note on this clonotype: A much larger clone differs from this one at a single base, so this may be a read error. V usage is TRBV12-3 or TRBV12-4 and J usage is TRBJ2-1; D gene uncertain. V shed 3 bases and J shed 13 bases, with 16 bases lying between them. The CDR3 has 13 residues. The CDR3 region is CASSFQPASDQFF. CDR3 coding DNA: TGTGCCAGCAGTTTCCAGCCTGCCAGCGACCAGTTCTTC.

The chain uses TRBV29-1 and TRBJ1-4; 7 bases match TRBD1. Trimming removed 6 bases from V and 10 bases from J; junction bases left unmatched: 5. The CDR3 length is 11 residues. CDR1 is SQVTM and CDR2 is ANQGSEA in the germline V gene. CDR3 protein: CSVGDSVKLFF. The CDR3 DNA is TGCAGCGTGGGGGACAGTGTAAAACTGTTTTTT.

The chain uses TRBV27 and TRBJ1-2, with 8 bases fitting TRBD1. The germline V gene has CDR1 MNHEY and CDR2 SMNVEV (reference sequence). Trimming cost V 6 bases and J 1 base; bases outside gene matches: 4. The CDR3 is 14 residues long. The CDR3 loop is CASRRQGNNYGYTF. For the CDR3, the DNA is TGTGCCAGCAGAAGACAGGGGAATAACTATGGCTACACCTTC.

V usage is TRBV11-1 and J usage is TRBJ2-1, with 8 nucleotides matching TRBD1. V lost 5 bases, J lost 0 bases, and 9 bases stayed unmatched. There are 17 residues in the CDR3. Germline assignment: CDR1 SGHAT and CDR2 FQDESV (reference sequence). The CDR3 loop is CASSRQGAGSSYNEQFF. The CDR3 DNA follows: TGTGCCAGCAGCCGTCAGGGGGCGGGAAGCTCCTACAATGAGCAGTTCTTC.

This clonotype turned up a few times. The chain recombines TRBV9 with TRBJ2-3; 11 bases fit TRBD2. This CDR3 contains 15 residues. V gave up 3 bases and J gave up 7 bases; unmatched junction bases: 7. CDR1 is SGDLS, CDR2 YYNGEE, per germline. The CDR3 protein is CASSAGLAGGNTQYF. The CDR3 bases are TGTGCCAGCAGCGCGGGGCTAGCGGGAGGAAATACGCAGTATTTT.

The chain recombines TRBV15 with TRBJ2-1; D not certain. V was pared by 4 bases and J by 2 bases, with 9 bases between. CDR1 is LNHNV, CDR2 YYDKDF, per germline (reference sequence). The CDR3 is made up of 14 amino acids. This CDR3 reads CATSMWAAYNEQFF. The CDR3 nucleotides are TGTGCCACCAGCATGTGGGCCGCCTACAATGAGCAGTTCTTC.

Concerning this clonotype itself: Because it lacks the conserved phenylalanine or tryptophan at the end, this CDR3 is likely a read error. The DNA is left out, because the CDR3 cannot be placed on it with certainty; the CDR3 is given as TCRdb lists it. The V call is TRBV5-1, the J call TRBJ2-7; the DNA was not used to check the table's D call, TRBD2. The CDR3 contains 10 residues when both ends are counted. Germline assignment: CDR1 SGHRS and CDR2 YFSETQ. The chain's CDR3 is CASSLSGRAY.

The chain has TRBV10-3 and TRBJ2-4; unclear D gene. Germline values: CDR1 ENHRY, CDR2 SYGVKD. Trimming stripped 2 bases from V and 1 base from J, with 9 bases between. This CDR3 has 15 amino acids. In nucleotides, the CDR3 is TGTGCCATCAGTGAGCAGAGTCGGGCCAAAAACATTCAGTACTTC. Translated: CAISEQSRAKNIQYF.

This clonotype was observed at least ten times. V gene TRBV6-6 combines with J gene TRBJ2-7; D not certain. This CDR3 comprises 13 residues. V was cut by 4 bases and J by 2 bases, with 9 bases left in between. Germline V gives CDR1 MNHNY, CDR2 SVGAGI (reference sequence). The CDR3 is CASSSGPTYEQYF. The CDR3 DNA reads as TGTGCCAGCAGTTCCGGACCCACCTACGAGCAGTACTTC.

As for this clonotype: A read error may produce the germline difference seen at one junction end. The chain couples TRBV28 to TRBJ1-1; D is uncertain. Germline assignment: CDR1 MDHEN and CDR2 SYDVKM. The CDR3 is made up of 13 amino acids. Written as DNA, the CDR3 is TGTACCAGTTCTATTGGACGGCCTACTGAAGCTTTCTTT. This translates into CTSSIGRPTEAFF.

V and J are TRBV27 and TRBJ1-2; 9 bases agree with TRBD1. V lost 5 bases, J lost 8 bases, and 15 bases stayed unmatched. CDR1 is MNHEY, CDR2 SMNVEV, per germline (reference sequence). CDR3 size: 16 residues. The CDR3 protein is CASSIRRDRVLSGYTF. The CDR3 nucleotides read TGTGCCAGCAGTATACGCCGGGACAGGGTTTTGTCGGGCTACACCTTC.

V is TRBV7-9 and J is TRBJ2-1; 10 bases match TRBD2. J lost 8 bases, V lost 0 bases, and 4 bases had no gene match. Germline assignment: CDR1 SEHNR and CDR2 FQNEAQ (reference sequence). This CDR3 has 15 residues. The CDR3 DNA sequence: TGTGCCAGCAGCTTAGCCTCCGGGACTAGCGATGAGCAGTTCTTC. Translated: CASSLASGTSDEQFF. Together with reference TRBV7-9 and TRBJ2-1, the CDR3 gives the full variable domain: DTGVSQNPRHKITKRGQNVTFRCDPISEHNRLYWYRQTLGQGPEFLTYFQNEAQLEKSRLLSDRFSAERPKGSFSTLEIQRTEQGDSAMYLCASSLASGTSDEQFFGPGTRLTVL.

The chain uses TRBV6-5 and TRBJ2-3; D perhaps matches TRBD2 (6 bases). CDR1 is MNHEY and CDR2 is SVGAGI in the germline V gene. Trimming took off 6 bases at V and 9 bases at J, with 10 bases between the two ends. This CDR3 has 11 amino acids. In DNA, the CDR3 is TGTGCCAGCAGCCCGGGGGTAACGCAGTATTTT. Translating gives CASSPGVTQYF.

This clonotype came up once. The chain has TRBV28 and TRBJ2-1; 9 nucleotides align to TRBD2. The CDR3 contains 15 residues. The germline CDR1 and CDR2 sequences are MDHEN and SYDVKM. The V and J ends lost 10 bases and 7 bases, in that order; junction bases with no gene match: 14. The DNA of the CDR3 is TGTGCCACTTCCTCCCGGCTAGCGGGGTGGAATGAGCAGTTCTTC. It specifies CATSSRLAGWNEQFF. Drawing the rest from reference TRBV28 and TRBJ2-1, the complete variable domain is DVKVTQSSRYLVKRTGEKVFLECVQDMDHENMFWYRQDPGLGLRLIYFSYDVKMKEKGDIPEGYSVSREKKERFSLILESASTNQTSMYLCATSSRLAGWNEQFFGPGTRLTVL.

This clonotype was observed many times. An end of the junction does not agree with germline; a read error may underlie this. The chain links TRBV12-3 or TRBV12-4 to TRBJ2-2; no clear D gene. The CDR3 runs 12 residues. The CDR3 region has the DNA TGCGCCAGCAGCTTGGGCACCGGGGAGCTGTTTTTT. Its protein is CASSLGTGELFF.

This sequence joins TRBV15 and TRBJ2-1; TRBD2 is a possible D gene (5 bases). V lost 5 bases to trimming and J lost 0 bases, with 11 bases between them. Germline assignment: CDR1 LNHNV and CDR2 YYDKDF (reference sequence). The CDR3 is 15 amino acids. This CDR3 reads CATSELVSSYNEQFF. CDR3 coding DNA: TGTGCCACCAGCGAACTAGTTAGCTCCTACAATGAGCAGTTCTTC.

Many counts were recorded for this clonotype. The chain has TRBV24-1 and TRBJ2-7; possible D gene TRBD2, 7 bases. Trimming left V 4 bases short and J 0 bases short, with 12 bases between. The CDR3 totals 15 residues. Germline CDR1 and CDR2: KGHDR and SFDVKD. The CDR3 DNA is TGTGCCACCAGTGAATCGGGGGGCGCCTCCTACGAGCAGTACTTC. Amino acid sequence: CATSESGGASYEQYF.

V usage is TRBV28 and J usage is TRBJ2-3, with TRBD2 matching over 7 bases. The CDR3 spans 16 residues. Germline CDR1 reads MDHEN; CDR2 reads SYDVKM. V was clipped by 2 bases and J by 6 bases; unmatched bases: 11. The CDR3 sequence is CASSLPPALGGDTQYF. In nucleotides, the CDR3 is TGTGCCAGCAGTTTACCCCCAGCGTTGGGGGGGGATACGCAGTATTTT.

This clonotype was counted between two and nine times. The V call is TRBV29-1, the J call TRBJ2-7, with D perhaps being TRBD1 or TRBD2 (5 bases each). The length of the CDR3 is 12 residues. Germline assignment: CDR1 SQVTM and CDR2 ANQGSEA. The germline V and J ends were trimmed by 7 bases and 4 bases, with 14 bases remaining between them. The CDR3 DNA follows: TGCAGCGCACTTGGGGGAACTTACGAGCAGTACTTC. It is translated as CSALGGTYEQYF.

This rearrangement joins TRBV4-1 to TRBJ2-1; no clear D. V was pared by 3 bases and J by 4 bases, with 7 bases between. The CDR3 consists of 13 residues. Germline loops: CDR1 MGHRA, CDR2 YSYEKL. The DNA for the CDR3 is TGCGCCAGCAGCCACCCTGAGTACAATGAGCAGTTCTTC. It codes for CASSHPEYNEQFF.

This chain uses TRBV6-2 or TRBV6-3 with TRBJ2-7; 14 nucleotides match TRBD2. The J call is in doubt because the DNA end fits TRBJ2-5 better. Germline V lookup: CDR1 MNHEY, CDR2 SVGEGT. This CDR3 is built from 16 residues. The CDR3 region has the DNA TGTGCCAGCAGCCAGGGACTAGCGGGAGAAAGAGGGACCCAGTACTTC. It specifies CASSQGLAGERGTQYF.

The chain employs TRBV10-3 and TRBJ1-5; 12 nucleotides align to TRBD1. This CDR3 comprises 16 residues. With 2 bases clipped from V and 6 bases from J, the junction kept 5 bases outside the gene matches. CDR1 is ENHRY and CDR2 is SYGVKD in the germline V gene. In DNA form, the CDR3 reads TGTGCCATCAGTGAGGGCCCGGGACAGGGGGCTCAGCCCCAGCATTTT. Translating it yields CAISEGPGQGAQPQHF.

The chain links TRBV3-1 to TRBJ2-1; 10 bases fit TRBD2. Germline V CDR1 and CDR2: LGHDT, YNNKEL (reference sequence). Losses at the gene ends were 3 bases for V and 9 bases for J; bases not matched to a gene: 11. The CDR3 has 16 residues. CDR3 nucleotides: TGTGCCAGCAGCCATGAGCTAGCGGGAGTCAGGGGTGAGCAGTTCTTC. Residues: CASSHELAGVRGEQFF.